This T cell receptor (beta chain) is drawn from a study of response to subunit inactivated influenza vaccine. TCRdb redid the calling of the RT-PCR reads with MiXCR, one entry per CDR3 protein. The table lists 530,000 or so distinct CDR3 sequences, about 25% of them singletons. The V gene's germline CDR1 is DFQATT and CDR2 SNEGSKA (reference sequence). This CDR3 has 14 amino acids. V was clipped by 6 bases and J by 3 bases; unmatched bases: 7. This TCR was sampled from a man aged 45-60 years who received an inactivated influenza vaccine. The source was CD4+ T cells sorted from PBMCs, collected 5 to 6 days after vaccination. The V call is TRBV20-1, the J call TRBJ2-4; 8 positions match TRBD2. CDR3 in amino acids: CSAPGGPVKNIQYF. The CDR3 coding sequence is TGCAGTGCCCCGGGGGGGCCGGTCAAAAACATTCAGTACTTC.